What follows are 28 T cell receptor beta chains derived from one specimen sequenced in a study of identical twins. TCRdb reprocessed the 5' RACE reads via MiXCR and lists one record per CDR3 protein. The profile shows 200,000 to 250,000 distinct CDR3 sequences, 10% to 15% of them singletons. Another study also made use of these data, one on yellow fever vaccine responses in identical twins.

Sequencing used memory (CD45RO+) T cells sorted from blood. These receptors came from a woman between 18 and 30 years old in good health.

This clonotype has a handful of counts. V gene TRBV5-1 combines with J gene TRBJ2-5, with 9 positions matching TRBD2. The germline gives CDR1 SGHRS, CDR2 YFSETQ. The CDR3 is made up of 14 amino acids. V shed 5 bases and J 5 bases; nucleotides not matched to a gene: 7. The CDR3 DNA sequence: TGCGCCAGCAGAAGTAGCGGGGGTCTGGAGACCCAGTACTTC. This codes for CASRSSGGLETQYF. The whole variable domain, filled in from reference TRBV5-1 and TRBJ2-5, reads KAGVTQTPRYLIKTRGQQVTLSCSPISGHRSVSWYQQTPGQGLQFLFEYFSETQRNKGNFPGRFSGRQFSNSRSEMNVSTLELGDSALYLCASRSSGGLETQYFGPGTRLLVL.

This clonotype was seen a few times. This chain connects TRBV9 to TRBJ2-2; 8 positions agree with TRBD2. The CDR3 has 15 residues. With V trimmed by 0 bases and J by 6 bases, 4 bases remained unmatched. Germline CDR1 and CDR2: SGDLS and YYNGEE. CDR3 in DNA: TGTGCCAGCAGCGTAGCTCTAGCGGGTGCCGGGGAGCTGTTTTTT. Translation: CASSVALAGAGELFF. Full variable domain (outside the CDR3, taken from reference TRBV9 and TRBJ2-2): DSGVTQTPKHLITATGQRVTLRCSPRSGDLSVYWYQQSLDQGLQFLIQYYNGEERAKGNILERFSAQQFPDLHSELNLSSLELGDSALYFCASSVALAGAGELFFGEGSRLTVL.

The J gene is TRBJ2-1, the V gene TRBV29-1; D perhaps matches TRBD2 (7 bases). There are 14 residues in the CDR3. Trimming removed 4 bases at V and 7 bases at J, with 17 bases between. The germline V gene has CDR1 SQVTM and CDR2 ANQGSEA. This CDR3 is CSVGGGPRRNEQFF. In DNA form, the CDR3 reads TGCAGCGTTGGGGGGGGGCCAAGGAGGAATGAGCAGTTCTTC.

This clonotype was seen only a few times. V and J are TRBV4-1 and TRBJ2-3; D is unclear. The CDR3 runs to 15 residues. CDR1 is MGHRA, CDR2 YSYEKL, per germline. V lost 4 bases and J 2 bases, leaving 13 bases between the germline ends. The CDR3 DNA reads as TGCGCCAGCAGCCTGGATCTTACGTCCACAGATACGCAGTATTTT. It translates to CASSLDLTSTDTQYF.

CDR3 in DNA: TGTGCCATCAGTGAGACTAGCGGGAGCATCTACGAGCAGTACTTC. This encodes CAISETSGSIYEQYF. This chain connects TRBV10-3 to TRBJ2-7, with 11 bases that match TRBD2. CDR1 and CDR2 (germline): ENHRY, SYGVKD. The junction had 3 bases not matched to a gene; V was cut back by 2 bases and J by 3 bases. This CDR3 has 15 amino acids.

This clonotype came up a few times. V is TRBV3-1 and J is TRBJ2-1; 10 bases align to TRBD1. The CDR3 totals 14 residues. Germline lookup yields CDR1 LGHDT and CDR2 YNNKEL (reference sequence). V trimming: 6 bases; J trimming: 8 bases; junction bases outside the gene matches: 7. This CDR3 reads CASRWDRGSDEQFF. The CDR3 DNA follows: TGTGCCAGCAGATGGGACAGGGGAAGCGATGAGCAGTTCTTC.

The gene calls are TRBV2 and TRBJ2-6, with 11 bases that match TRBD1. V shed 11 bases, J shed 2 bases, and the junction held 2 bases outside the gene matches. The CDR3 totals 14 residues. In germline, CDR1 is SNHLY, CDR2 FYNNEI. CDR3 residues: CAGQGAAGANVLTF. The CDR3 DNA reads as TGTGCCGGACAGGGGGCGGCTGGGGCCAACGTCCTGACTTTC.

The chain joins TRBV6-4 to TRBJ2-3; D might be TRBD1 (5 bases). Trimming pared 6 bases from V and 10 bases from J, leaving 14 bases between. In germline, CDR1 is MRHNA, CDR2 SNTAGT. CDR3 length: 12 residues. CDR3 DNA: TGTGCCAGCAGAAACAGGCCCCGAGCGCAGTATTTT. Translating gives CASRNRPRAQYF.

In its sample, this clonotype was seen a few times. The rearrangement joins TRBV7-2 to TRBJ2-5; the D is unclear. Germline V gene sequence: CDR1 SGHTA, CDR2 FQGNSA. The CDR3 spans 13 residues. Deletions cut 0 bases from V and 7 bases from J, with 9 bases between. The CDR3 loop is CASSLAGFGTQYF. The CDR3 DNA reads TGTGCCAGCAGCTTAGCAGGGTTTGGGACCCAGTACTTC.

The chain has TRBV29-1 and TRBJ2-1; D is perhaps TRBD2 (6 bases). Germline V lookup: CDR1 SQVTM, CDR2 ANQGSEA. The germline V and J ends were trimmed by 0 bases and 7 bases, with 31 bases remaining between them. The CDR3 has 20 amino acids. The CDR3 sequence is CSVEDPNPPLTGVSRNEQFF. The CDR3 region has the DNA TGCAGCGTTGAAGACCCGAATCCTCCATTAACGGGAGTCAGTCGTAATGAGCAGTTCTTC.

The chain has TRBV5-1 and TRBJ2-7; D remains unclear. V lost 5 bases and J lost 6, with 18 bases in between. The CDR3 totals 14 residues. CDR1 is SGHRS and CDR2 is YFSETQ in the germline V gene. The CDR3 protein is CASRRGDSMSEQYF. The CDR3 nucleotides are TGCGCCAGCAGAAGAGGCGACTCCATGAGCGAGCAGTACTTC.

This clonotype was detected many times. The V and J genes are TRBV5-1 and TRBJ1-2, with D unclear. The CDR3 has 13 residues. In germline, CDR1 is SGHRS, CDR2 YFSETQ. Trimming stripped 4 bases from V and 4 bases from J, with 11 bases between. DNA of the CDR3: TGCGCCAGCAGCGCAGACCGGCGCTATGGCTACACCTTC. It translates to CASSADRRYGYTF. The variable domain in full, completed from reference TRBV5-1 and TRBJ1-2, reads KAGVTQTPRYLIKTRGQQVTLSCSPISGHRSVSWYQQTPGQGLQFLFEYFSETQRNKGNFPGRFSGRQFSNSRSEMNVSTLELGDSALYLCASSADRRYGYTFGSGTRLTVV.

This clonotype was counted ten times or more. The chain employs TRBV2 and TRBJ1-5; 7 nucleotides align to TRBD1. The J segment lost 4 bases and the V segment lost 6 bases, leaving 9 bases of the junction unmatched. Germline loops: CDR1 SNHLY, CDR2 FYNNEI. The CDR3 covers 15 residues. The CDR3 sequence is CASRASGQLNQPQHF. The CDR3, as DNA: TGTGCCAGCAGAGCCTCGGGACAGCTGAATCAGCCCCAGCATTTT. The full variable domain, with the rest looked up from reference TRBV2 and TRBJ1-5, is EPEVTQTPSHQVTQMGQEVILRCVPISNHLYFYWYRQILGQKVEFLVSFYNNEISEKSEIFDDQFSVERPDGSNFTLKIRSTKLEDSAMYFCASRASGQLNQPQHFGDGTRLSIL.

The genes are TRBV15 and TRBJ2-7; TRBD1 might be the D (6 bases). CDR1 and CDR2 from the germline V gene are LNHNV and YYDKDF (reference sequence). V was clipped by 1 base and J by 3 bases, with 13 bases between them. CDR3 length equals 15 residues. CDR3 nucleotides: TGTGCCACCAGCAGAGGGGACACCTTAAACTACGAGCAGTACTTC. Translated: CATSRGDTLNYEQYF. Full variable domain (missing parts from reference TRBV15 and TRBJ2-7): DAMVIQNPRYQVTQFGKPVTLSCSQTLNHNVMYWYQQKSSQAPKLLFHYYDKDFNNEADTPDNFQSRRPNTSFCFLDIRSPGLGDTAMYLCATSRGDTLNYEQYFGPGTRLTVT.

The CDR3 reads CASSLGGNPDTQYF. CDR3 nucleotides: TGTGCCAGCAGCTTAGGAGGGAACCCAGATACGCAGTATTTT. J is TRBJ2-3 and V is TRBV7-6; tentative D call: TRBD2 (5 bases). The length of the CDR3 is 14 residues. The germline V and J ends were trimmed by 1 base and 4 bases, with 9 bases remaining between them. Germline V gene data show CDR1 as SGHVS and CDR2 as FNYEAQ.

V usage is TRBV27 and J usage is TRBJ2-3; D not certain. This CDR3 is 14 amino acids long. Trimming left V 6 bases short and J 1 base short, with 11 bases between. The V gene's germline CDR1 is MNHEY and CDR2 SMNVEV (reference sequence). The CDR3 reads CASRLEYRTDTQYF. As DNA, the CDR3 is TGTGCCAGCAGGCTGGAGTATCGCACAGATACGCAGTATTTT.

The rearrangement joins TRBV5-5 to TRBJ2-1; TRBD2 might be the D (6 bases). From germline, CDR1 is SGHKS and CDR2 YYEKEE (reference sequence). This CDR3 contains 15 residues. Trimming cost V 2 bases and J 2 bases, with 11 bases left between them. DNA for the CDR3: TGTGCCAGCAGCTTAGAGGGGAGGCCCTACAATGAGCAGTTCTTC. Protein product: CASSLEGRPYNEQFF. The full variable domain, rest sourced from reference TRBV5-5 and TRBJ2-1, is DAGVTQSPTHLIKTRGQQVTLRCSPISGHKSVSWYQQVLGQGPQFIFQYYEKEERGRGNFPDRFSARQFPNYSSELNVNALLLGDSALYLCASSLEGRPYNEQFFGPGTRLTVL.

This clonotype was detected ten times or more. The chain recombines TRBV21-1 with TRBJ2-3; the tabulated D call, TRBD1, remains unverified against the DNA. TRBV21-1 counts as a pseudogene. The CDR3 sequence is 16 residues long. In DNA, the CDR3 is TGTGCCAGCAGCAAAGAAAGGGGTTGCGGCACAGATACGCAGTATTTT. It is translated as CASSKERGCGTDTQYF.

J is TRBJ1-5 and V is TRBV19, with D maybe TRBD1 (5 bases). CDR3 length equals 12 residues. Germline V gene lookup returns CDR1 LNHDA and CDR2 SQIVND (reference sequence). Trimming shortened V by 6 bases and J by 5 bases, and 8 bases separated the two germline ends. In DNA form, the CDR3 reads TGTGCCAGTAGGACGGGGGATCAGCCCCAGCATTTT. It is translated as CASRTGDQPQHF.

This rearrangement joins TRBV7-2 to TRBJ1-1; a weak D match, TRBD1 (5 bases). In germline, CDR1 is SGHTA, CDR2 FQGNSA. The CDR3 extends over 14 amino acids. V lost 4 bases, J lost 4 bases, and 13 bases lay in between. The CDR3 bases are TGTGCCAGCAGCTGGGTCGGGGGAGGCACTGAAGCTTTCTTT. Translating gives CASSWVGGGTEAFF.

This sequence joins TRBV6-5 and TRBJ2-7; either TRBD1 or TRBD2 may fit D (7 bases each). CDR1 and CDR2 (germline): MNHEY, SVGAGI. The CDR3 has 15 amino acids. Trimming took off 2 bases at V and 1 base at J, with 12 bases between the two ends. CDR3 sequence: CASSYKAGQSYEQYF. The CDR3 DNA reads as TGTGCCAGCAGTTACAAAGCGGGACAGTCCTACGAGCAGTACTTC.

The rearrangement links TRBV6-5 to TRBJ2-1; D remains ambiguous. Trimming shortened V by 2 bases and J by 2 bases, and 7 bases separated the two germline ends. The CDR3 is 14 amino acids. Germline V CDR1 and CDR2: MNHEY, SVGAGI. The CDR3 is CASSYVPAYNEQFF. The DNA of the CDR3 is TGTGCCAGCAGTTACGTCCCAGCCTACAATGAGCAGTTCTTC.

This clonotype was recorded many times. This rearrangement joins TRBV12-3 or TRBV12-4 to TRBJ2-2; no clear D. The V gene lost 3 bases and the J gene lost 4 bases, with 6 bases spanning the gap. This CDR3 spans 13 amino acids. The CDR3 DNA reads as TGTGCCAGCAGTTTCGAGATCACCGGGGAGCTGTTTTTT. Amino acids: CASSFEITGELFF.

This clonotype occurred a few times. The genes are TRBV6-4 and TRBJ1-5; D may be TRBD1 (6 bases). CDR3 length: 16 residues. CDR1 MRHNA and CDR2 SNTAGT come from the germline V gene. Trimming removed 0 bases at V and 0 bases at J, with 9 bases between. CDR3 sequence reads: CASSDSSRGSNQPQHF. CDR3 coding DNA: TGTGCCAGCAGTGACTCGAGCAGGGGTAGCAATCAGCCCCAGCATTTT.

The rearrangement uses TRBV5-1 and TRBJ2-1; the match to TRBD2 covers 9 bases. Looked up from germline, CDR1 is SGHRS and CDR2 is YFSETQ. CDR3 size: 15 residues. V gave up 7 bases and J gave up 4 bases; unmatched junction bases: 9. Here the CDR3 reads CASGASGIGYNEQFF. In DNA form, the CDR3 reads TGCGCCAGCGGGGCTAGCGGGATCGGTTACAATGAGCAGTTCTTC.

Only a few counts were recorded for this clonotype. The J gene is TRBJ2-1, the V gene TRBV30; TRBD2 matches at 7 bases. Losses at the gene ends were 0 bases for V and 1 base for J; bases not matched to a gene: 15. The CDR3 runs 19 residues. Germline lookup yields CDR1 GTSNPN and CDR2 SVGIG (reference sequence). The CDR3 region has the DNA TGTGCCTGGAGTGTACTCTATCGGGCCGGGAGGACGTCCTACAATGAGCAGTTCTTC. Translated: CAWSVLYRAGRTSYNEQFF.

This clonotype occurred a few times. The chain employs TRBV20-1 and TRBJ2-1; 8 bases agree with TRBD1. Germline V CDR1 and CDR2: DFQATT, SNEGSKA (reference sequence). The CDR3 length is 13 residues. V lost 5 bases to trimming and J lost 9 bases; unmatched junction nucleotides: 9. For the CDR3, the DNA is TGCAGTGCTCTGTTGGACAGGGAGATTGAGCAGTTCTTC. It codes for CSALLDREIEQFF.

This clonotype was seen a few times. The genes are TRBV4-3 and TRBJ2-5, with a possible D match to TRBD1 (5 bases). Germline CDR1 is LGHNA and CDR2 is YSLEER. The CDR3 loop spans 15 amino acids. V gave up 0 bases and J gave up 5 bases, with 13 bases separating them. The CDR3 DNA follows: TGCGCCAGCAGCCAAGATACAGGCTCCGGGGAGACCCAGTACTTC. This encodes CASSQDTGSGETQYF.